The entry that follows covers one TCR beta chain sequence. Clones were sequenced by immunoSEQ multiplex PCR, and TCRdb holds only the in-frame ones, with some missing. This table holds about 12,000 clones, 85% to 95% found once. These data belong to a study of T cell changes during pregnancy in multiple sclerosis. CDR3 length: 14 amino acids. Germline V gene data show CDR1 as MNHEY and CDR2 as SVGAGI. The V end lost 5 bases, the J end lost 3 bases, and 14 bases lay between the germline ends. Sample: CD4+ T cells from peripheral blood mononuclear cells, taken before pregnancy. The sequence was collected from a female donor with multiple sclerosis, enrolled in a pregnancy study. The chain is built from TRBV6-5 and TRBJ2-7; no definite D call. Here the CDR3 reads CASSINPNFYEQYF. The CDR3 nucleotides are TGTGCCAGCAGTATCAATCCCAATTTCTACGAGCAGTACTTC.